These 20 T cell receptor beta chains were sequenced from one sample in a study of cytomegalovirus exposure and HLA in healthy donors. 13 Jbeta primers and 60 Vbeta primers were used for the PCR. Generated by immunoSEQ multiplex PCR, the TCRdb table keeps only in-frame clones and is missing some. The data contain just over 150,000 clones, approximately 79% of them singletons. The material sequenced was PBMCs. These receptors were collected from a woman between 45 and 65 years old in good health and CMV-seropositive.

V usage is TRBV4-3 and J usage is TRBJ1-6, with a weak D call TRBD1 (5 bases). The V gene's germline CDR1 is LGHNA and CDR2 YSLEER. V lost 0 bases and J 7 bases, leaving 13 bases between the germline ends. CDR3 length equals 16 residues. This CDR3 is CASSQEVTGGNSPLHF. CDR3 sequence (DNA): TGCGCCAGCAGCCAAGAGGTTACAGGTGGCAATTCACCCCTCCACTTT.

The CDR3 sequence is CASAQGAGNTEAFF. The DNA for the CDR3 is TGTGCCAGCGCTCAGGGTGCCGGGAACACTGAAGCTTTCTTT. The rearrangement joins TRBV7-2 to TRBJ1-1, with a tentative D call TRBD1 (5 bases). The CDR3 is 14 amino acids. V gave up 8 bases and J gave up 1 base, with 14 bases separating them. Germline assignment: CDR1 SGHTA and CDR2 FQGNSA.

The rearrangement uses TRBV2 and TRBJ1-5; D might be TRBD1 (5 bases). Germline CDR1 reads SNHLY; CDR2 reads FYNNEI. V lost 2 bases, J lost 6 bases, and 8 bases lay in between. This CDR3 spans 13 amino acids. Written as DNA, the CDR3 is TGTGCCAGCAGTGAAAGGGGTACTCAGCCCCAGCATTTT. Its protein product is CASSERGTQPQHF.

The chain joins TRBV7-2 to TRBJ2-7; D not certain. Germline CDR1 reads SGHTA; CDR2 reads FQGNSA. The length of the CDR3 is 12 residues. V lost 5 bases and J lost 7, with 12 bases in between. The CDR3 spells CASSPSWPEQYF. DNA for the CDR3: TGTGCCAGCAGCCCCAGTTGGCCAGAGCAGTACTTC.

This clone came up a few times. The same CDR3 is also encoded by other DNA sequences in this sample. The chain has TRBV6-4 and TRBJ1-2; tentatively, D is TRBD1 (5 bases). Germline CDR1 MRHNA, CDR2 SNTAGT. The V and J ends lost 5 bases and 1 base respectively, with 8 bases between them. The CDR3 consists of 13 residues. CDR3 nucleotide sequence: TGTGCCAGCAGTCCGGGGGGTAACTATGGCTACACCTTC. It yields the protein CASSPGGNYGYTF.

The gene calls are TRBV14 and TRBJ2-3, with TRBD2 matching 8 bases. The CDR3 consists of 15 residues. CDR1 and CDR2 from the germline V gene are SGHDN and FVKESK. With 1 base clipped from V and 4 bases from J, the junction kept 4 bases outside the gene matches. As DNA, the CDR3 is TGTGCCAGCAGCCAAGTCCTAGCGGGCTCAGATACGCAGTATTTT. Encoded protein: CASSQVLAGSDTQYF.

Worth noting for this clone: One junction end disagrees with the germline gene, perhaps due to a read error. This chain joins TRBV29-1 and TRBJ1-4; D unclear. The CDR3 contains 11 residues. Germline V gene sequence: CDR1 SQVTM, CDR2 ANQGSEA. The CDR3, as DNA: TGCGGCGTTGTCGTTAATGAAAAACTGTTTTTT. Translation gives CGVVVNEKLFF.

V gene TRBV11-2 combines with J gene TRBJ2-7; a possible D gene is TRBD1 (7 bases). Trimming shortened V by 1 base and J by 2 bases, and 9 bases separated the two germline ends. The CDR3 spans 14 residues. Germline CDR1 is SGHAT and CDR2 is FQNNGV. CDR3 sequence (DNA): TGTGCCAGCAGCTTAGTCAGGGGGGCCTACGAGCAGTACTTC. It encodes CASSLVRGAYEQYF.

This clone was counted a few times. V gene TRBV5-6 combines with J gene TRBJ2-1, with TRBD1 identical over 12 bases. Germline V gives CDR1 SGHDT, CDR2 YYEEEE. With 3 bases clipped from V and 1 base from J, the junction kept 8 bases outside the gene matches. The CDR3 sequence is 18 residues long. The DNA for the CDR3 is TGTGCCAGCAGCTGGGGGACAGGGGGCTCCCTTTCCTACAATGAGCAGTTCTTC. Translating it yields CASSWGTGGSLSYNEQFF. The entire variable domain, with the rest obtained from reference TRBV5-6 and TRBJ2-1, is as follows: DAGVTQSPTHLIKTRGQQVTLRCSPKSGHDTVSWYQQALGQGPQFIFQYYEEEERQRGNFPDRFSGHQFPNYSSELNVNALLLGDSALYLCASSWGTGGSLSYNEQFFGPGTRLTVL.

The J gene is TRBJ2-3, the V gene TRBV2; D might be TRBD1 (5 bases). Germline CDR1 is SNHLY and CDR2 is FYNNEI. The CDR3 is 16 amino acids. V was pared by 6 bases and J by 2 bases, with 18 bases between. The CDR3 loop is CASRGSRVGPTDTQYF. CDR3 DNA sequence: TGTGCCAGCAGGGGCAGCAGGGTCGGGCCCACAGATACGCAGTATTTT.

Written as DNA, the CDR3 is TGTGCCAGCAGTCGGGACAGAGCAGATACGCAGTATTTT. Translation: CASSRDRADTQYF. V and J are TRBV27 and TRBJ2-3; 7 bases agree with TRBD1. V lost 5 bases and J lost 4; bases outside the gene matches: 3. The CDR3 extends over 13 amino acids. Germline V lookup: CDR1 MNHEY, CDR2 SMNVEV (reference sequence).

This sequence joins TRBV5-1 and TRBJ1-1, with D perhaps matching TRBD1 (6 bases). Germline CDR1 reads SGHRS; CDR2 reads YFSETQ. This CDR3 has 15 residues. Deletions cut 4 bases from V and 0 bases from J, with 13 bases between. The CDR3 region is CASSPRTDMNTEAFF. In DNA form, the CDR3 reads TGCGCCAGCAGCCCTCGGACAGATATGAACACTGAAGCTTTCTTT. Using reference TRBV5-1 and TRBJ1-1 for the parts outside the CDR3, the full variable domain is KAGVTQTPRYLIKTRGQQVTLSCSPISGHRSVSWYQQTPGQGLQFLFEYFSETQRNKGNFPGRFSGRQFSNSRSEMNVSTLELGDSALYLCASSPRTDMNTEAFFGQGTRLTVV.

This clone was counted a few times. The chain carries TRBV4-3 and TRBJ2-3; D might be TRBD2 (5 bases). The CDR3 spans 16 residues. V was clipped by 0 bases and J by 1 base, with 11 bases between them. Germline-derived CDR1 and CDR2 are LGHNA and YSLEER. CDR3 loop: CASSQEHAGRTDTQYF. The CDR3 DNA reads TGCGCCAGCAGCCAAGAACATGCGGGCCGCACAGATACGCAGTATTTT.

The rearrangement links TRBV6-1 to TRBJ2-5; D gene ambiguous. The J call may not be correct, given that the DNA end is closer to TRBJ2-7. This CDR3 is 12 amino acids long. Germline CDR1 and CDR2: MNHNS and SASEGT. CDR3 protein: CASSEVAYEQYF. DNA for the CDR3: TGTGCCAGCAGTGAAGTAGCCTACGAGCAGTACTTC.

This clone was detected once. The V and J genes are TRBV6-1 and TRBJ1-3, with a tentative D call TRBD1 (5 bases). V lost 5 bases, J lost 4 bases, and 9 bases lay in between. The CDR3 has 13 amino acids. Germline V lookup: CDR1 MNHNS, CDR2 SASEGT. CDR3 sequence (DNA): TGTGCCAGCAGTACAGGTTCAGGAAACACCATATATTTT. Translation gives CASSTGSGNTIYF.

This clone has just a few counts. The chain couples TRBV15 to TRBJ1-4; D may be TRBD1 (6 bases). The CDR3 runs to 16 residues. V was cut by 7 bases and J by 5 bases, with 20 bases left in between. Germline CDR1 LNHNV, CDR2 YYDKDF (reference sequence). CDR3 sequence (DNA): TGTGCCACCACCCAAATGTGGGGGCAAGGGAATGAAAAACTGTTTTTT. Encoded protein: CATTQMWGQGNEKLFF. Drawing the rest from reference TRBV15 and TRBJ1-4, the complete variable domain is DAMVIQNPRYQVTQFGKPVTLSCSQTLNHNVMYWYQQKSSQAPKLLFHYYDKDFNNEADTPDNFQSRRPNTSFCFLDIRSPGLGDTAMYLCATTQMWGQGNEKLFFGSGTQLSVL.

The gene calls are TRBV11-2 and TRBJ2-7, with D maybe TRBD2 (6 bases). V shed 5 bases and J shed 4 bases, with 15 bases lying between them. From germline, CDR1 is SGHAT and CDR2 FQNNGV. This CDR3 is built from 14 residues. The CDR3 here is CASSPDYGGYEQYF. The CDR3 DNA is TGTGCCAGCAGCCCGGACTATGGCGGTTACGAGCAGTACTTC.

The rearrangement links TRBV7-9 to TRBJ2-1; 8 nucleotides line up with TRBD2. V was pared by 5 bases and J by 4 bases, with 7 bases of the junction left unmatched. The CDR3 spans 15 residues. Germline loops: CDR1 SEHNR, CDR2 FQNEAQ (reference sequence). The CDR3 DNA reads TGTGCCAGCAGCCGTGGAGCGGGGGCGTACAATGAGCAGTTCTTC. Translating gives CASSRGAGAYNEQFF. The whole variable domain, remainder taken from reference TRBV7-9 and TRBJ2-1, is DTGVSQNPRHKITKRGQNVTFRCDPISEHNRLYWYRQTLGQGPEFLTYFQNEAQLEKSRLLSDRFSAERPKGSFSTLEIQRTEQGDSAMYLCASSRGAGAYNEQFFGPGTRLTVL.

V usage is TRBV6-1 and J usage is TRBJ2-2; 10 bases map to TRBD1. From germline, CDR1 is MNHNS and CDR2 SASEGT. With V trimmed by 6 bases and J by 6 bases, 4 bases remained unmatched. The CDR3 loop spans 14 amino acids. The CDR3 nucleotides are TGTGCCAGCAGGAAGACAGGGGGCTCCGGGGAGCTGTTTTTT. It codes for CASRKTGGSGELFF.

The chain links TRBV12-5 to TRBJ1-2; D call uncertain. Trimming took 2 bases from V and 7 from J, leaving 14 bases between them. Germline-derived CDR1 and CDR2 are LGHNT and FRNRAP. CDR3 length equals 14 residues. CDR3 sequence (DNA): TGTGCTAGTGGTTTGCCCTCTCACTCCCCTGGCTACACCTTC. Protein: CASGLPSHSPGYTF.